This is a list of T cell receptor beta chains from one sample in a study of cytomegalovirus exposure and HLA in healthy donors. Generated by immunoSEQ multiplex PCR, the TCRdb table keeps only in-frame clones and is missing some. The sample contains almost 95,000 clones, around 66% of which appear only once. Sequencing used PBMCs. The origin of the receptors is a man aged 25-45 years in good health and CMV-seronegative. Both conserved end residues are part of each CDR3. A clone size is listed for some rows: how often the clone was seen (once, few, many), or a class if it is expanded.

J gene: TRBJ2-1; clone size: NA; V gene: TRBV6-5; CDR3 protein: CASSRQGIGYNEQFF
J gene: TRBJ2-2; clone size: few; V gene: TRBV6-5; CDR3 protein: CASTRGGNTGELFF
J gene: TRBJ1-1; clone size: NA; V gene: TRBV9; CDR3 protein: CASSVEPDRGTEAFF
J gene: TRBJ2-1; clone size: NA; V gene: TRBV29-1; CDR3 protein: CSVELGRFHNEQFF
J gene: TRBJ2-5; clone size: few; V gene: TRBV29-1; CDR3 protein: CSVERVRETQYF
J gene: TRBJ1-5; clone size: few; V gene: TRBV6-4; CDR3 protein: CASSEGEGNQPQHF
J gene: TRBJ2-7; clone size: few; V gene: TRBV2; CDR3 protein: CASSEARDSLSPTYEQYF
J gene: TRBJ2-7; clone size: NA; V gene: TRBV5-1; CDR3 protein: CASSAGTGYSYEQYF
J gene: TRBJ2-1; clone size: once; V gene: TRBV7-2; CDR3 protein: CASSLGTSGGYEQFF
J gene: TRBJ2-1; clone size: NA; V gene: TRBV15; CDR3 protein: CATSRAPVGGILYNEQFF
J gene: TRBJ2-3; clone size: NA; V gene: TRBV14; CDR3 protein: CASSQAVFSWASTDTQYF
J gene: TRBJ1-2; clone size: NA; V gene: TRBV7-9; CDR3 protein: CASSRGQIVYGYTF
J gene: TRBJ2-1; clone size: NA; V gene: TRBV4-2; CDR3 protein: CASSQGGSLDNEQFF
J gene: TRBJ2-4; clone size: NA; V gene: TRBV2; CDR3 protein: CASSEWKGTVDVLDIQYF
J gene: TRBJ1-1; clone size: NA; V gene: TRBV27; CDR3 protein: CASSFGGLMNTEAFF
J gene: TRBJ2-3; clone size: NA; V gene: TRBV21-1; CDR3 protein: CASSLRTSGGDTDTQYF
J gene: TRBJ2-7; clone size: NA; V gene: TRBV7-2; CDR3 protein: CASSRSGGLEYEQYF
J gene: TRBJ2-1; clone size: few; V gene: TRBV15; CDR3 protein: CATMKIGQTNEQFF
J gene: TRBJ1-3; clone size: NA; V gene: TRBV30; CDR3 protein: CAWSGDGGSGNTIYF
J gene: TRBJ2-1; clone size: NA; V gene: TRBV28; CDR3 protein: CASRSSVGAGENEQFF
J gene: TRBJ2-3; clone size: NA; V gene: TRBV18; CDR3 protein: CASSPSGQDTQYF
J gene: TRBJ1-4; clone size: NA; V gene: TRBV7-6; CDR3 protein: CASSPTRARDRVEAWEKLFF
J gene: TRBJ1-2; clone size: once; V gene: TRBV7-3; CDR3 protein: CASSLDNNYGYTF
J gene: TRBJ2-7; clone size: NA; V gene: TRBV6-5; CDR3 protein: CASSPRLAGIYEQYF
J gene: TRBJ2-5; clone size: NA; V gene: TRBV9; CDR3 protein: CASSGGTSRGETQYF
J gene: TRBJ2-2; clone size: NA; V gene: TRBV6-5; CDR3 protein: CASSYLQGAAGELFF
J gene: TRBJ2-7; clone size: NA; V gene: TRBV6-1; CDR3 protein: CASRLSRGTYEQYF
J gene: TRBJ1-1; clone size: NA; V gene: TRBV6-6; CDR3 protein: CASSSSTNTEAFF
J gene: TRBJ1-4; clone size: NA; V gene: TRBV28; CDR3 protein: CASRGTGGNEKLFF
J gene: TRBJ2-3; clone size: once; V gene: TRBV29-1; CDR3 protein: CSVYRGPDTQYF
J gene: TRBJ1-3; clone size: NA; V gene: TRBV5-8; CDR3 protein: CASSPWTGRNTIYF
J gene: TRBJ2-3; clone size: NA; V gene: TRBV11-2; CDR3 protein: CASSLGAGGMLDTQYF
J gene: TRBJ2-2; clone size: NA; V gene: TRBV6-4; CDR3 protein: CASSPTGSVVTGELFF
J gene: TRBJ1-1; clone size: few; V gene: TRBV28; CDR3 protein: CASSFRETINTEAFF
J gene: TRBJ1-1; clone size: NA; V gene: TRBV6-5; CDR3 protein: CASRKQGLLNTEAFF
J gene: TRBJ2-2; clone size: NA; V gene: TRBV11-3; CDR3 protein: CASSQGLAGGPGELFF
J gene: TRBJ1-2; clone size: NA; V gene: TRBV18; CDR3 protein: CASSQGTDYGYTF
J gene: TRBJ1-5; clone size: NA; V gene: TRBV4-1; CDR3 protein: CASSQEFKGDRNQPQHF
J gene: TRBJ2-5; clone size: NA; V gene: TRBV5-1; CDR3 protein: CASSLGTGEETQYF
J gene: TRBJ2-2; clone size: NA; V gene: TRBV10-3; CDR3 protein: CAISESISSGSPTHTGELFF
J gene: TRBJ1-1; clone size: NA; V gene: TRBV5-1; CDR3 protein: CASSLVYGSTEAFF
J gene: TRBJ2-3; clone size: NA; V gene: TRBV7-2; CDR3 protein: CASNFGTDTQYF
J gene: NA; clone size: NA; V gene: TRBV29-1; CDR3 protein: CSVEGGVIYEQYF
J gene: TRBJ2-7; clone size: NA; V gene: TRBV7-8; CDR3 protein: CASSAFTGGNSYEQYF
J gene: TRBJ2-1; clone size: NA; V gene: TRBV7-2; CDR3 protein: CASKAFSSYNEQFF
J gene: TRBJ2-1; clone size: NA; V gene: TRBV7-2; CDR3 protein: CASSLYEGGPYNEQFF
J gene: TRBJ2-1; clone size: few; V gene: TRBV9; CDR3 protein: CASSVEEGSYNEQFF